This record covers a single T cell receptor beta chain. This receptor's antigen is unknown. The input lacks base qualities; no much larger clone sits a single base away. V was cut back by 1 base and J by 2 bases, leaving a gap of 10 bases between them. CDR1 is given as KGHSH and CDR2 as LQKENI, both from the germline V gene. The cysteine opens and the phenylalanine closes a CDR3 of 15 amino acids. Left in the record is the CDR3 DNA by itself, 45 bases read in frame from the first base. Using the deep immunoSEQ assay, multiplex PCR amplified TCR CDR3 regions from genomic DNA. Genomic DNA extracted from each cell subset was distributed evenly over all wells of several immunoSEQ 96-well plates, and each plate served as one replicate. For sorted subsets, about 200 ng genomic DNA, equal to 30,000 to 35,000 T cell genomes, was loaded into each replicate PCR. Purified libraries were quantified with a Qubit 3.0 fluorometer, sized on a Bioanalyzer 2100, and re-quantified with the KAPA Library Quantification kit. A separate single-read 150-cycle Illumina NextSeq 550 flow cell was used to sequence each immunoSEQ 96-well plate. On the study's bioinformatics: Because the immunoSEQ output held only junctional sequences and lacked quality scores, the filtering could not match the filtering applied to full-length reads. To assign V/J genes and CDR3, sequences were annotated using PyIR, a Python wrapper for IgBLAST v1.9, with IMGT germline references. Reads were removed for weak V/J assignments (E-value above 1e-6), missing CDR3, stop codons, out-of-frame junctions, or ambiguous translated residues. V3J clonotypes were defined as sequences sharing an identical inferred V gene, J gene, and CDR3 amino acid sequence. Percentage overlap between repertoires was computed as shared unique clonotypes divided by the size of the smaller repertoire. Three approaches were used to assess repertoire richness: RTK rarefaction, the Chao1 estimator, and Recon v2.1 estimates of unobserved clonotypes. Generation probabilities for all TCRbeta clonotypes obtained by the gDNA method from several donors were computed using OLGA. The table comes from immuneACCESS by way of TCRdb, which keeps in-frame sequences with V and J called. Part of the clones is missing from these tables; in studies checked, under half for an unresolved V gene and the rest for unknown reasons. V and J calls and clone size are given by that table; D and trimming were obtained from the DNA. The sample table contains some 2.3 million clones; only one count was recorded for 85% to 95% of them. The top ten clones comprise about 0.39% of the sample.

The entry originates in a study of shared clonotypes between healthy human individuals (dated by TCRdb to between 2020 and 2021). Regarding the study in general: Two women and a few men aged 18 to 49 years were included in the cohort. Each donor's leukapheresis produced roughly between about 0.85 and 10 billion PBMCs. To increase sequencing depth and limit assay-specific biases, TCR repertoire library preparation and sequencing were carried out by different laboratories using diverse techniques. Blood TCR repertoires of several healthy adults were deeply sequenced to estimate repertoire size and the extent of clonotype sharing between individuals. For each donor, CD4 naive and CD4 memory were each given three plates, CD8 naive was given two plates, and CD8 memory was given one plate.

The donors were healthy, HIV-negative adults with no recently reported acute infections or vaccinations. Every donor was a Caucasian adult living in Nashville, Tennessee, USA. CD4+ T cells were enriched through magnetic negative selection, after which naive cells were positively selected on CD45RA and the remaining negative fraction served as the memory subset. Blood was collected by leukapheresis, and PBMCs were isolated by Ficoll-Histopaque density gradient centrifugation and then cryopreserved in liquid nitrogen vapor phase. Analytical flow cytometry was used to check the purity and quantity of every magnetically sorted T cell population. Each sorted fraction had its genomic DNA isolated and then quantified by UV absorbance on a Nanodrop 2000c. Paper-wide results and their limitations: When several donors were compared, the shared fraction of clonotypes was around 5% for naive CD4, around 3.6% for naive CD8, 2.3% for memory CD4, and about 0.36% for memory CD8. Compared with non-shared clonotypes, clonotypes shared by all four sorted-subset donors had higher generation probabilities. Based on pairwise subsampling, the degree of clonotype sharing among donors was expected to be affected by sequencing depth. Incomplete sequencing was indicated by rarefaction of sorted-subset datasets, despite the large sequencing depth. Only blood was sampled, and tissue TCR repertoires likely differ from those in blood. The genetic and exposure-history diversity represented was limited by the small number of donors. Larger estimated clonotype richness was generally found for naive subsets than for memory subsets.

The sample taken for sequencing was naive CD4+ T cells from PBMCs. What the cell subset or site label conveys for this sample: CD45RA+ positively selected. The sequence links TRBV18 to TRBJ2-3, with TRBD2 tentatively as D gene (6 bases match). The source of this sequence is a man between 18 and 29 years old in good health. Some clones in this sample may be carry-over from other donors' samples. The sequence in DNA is TGTGCCAGCTCACCACTTACTAGCTCCACAGATACGCAGTATTTT. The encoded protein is CASSPLTSSTDTQYF. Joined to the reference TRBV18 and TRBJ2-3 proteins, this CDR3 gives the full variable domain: NAGVMQNPRHLVRRRGQEARLRCSPMKGHSHVYWYRQLPEEGLKFMVYLQKENIIDESGMPKERFSAEFPKEGPSILRIQQVVRGDSAAYFCASSPLTSSTDTQYFGPGTRLTVL.